This TCR beta chain is drawn from a study of blood T cell repertoires in COVID-19. Germline-derived CDR1 and CDR2 are SGHVS and FQNEAQ. This CDR3 spans 16 amino acids. V dropped 1 base and J dropped 5; count of bases not matched to a gene: 7. Original methodology: Estimation of nucleated cell counts relied on the amplification of reference gene primers. Data came from immunoSEQ multiplex PCR; TCRdb stores just in-frame clones and leaves some out. V and J calls and clone size are those listed in that table; D and trimming were worked out from the DNA. The table shows roughly 63,000 clones, with approximately 79% occurring only once.

This clonotype was sampled from a human donor in a cohort sampled during active COVID-19. J is TRBJ2-3 and V is TRBV7-8; 9 bases are a match to TRBD2. The material sequenced was peripheral blood. This chain's CDR3 is CASSLVGGRGVDTQYF. DNA for the CDR3: TGTGCCAGCAGCTTAGTTGGCGGGAGGGGCGTAGATACGCAGTATTTT.